This T cell receptor beta chain was captured in a study of lymphopenia after photon versus proton radiotherapy. General study findings and limits: Authors raise, but do not show, better survival with proton therapy. Under photons, naive T cells and diversity fell while effector/memory populations rose. A bigger post-nadir fall in TCR diversity correlated inversely with survival time in deceased patients. Oligoclonal CD8+ Temra expansion after nadir drove photon patients' diversity drop.

Trimming cost V 2 bases and J 1 base, with 11 bases left between them. The CDR3 contains 15 residues. CDR1 and CDR2 (germline): SGHAT, FQNNGV. The protocol was immunoSEQ multiplex PCR, while the TCRdb copy is restricted to in-frame clones and leaves out a portion. The data hold roughly 4,400 clones, with around 70% observed a single time. Of note for this clone: The target antigen is unknown.

The TCR comes from a man older than 75 with esophageal cancer. This chain links TRBV11-2 with TRBJ1-1, with D unclear. Here the sequenced sample was peripheral blood, taken from a patient treated with proton-based radiotherapy. CDR3 in amino acids: CASSLFGDTNTEAFF. The DNA of the CDR3 is TGTGCCAGCAGCTTATTCGGCGACACGAACACTGAAGCTTTCTTT.